This TCR beta chain was sequenced in a study of T cells in Graves' hyperthyroidism and ophthalmopathy. RNA transcripts yielded amplified TCR beta CDR3 regions. Initially, a first-round RT-PCR of the TCR CDR3 employed the HTBI primer set. TCRdb re-called the multiplex PCR reads through MiXCR, storing one row per CDR3 protein. This table holds under 350,000 distinct CDR3 sequences, over 15% found once. This CDR3 has 13 amino acids. Trimming pared 2 bases from V and 4 bases from J, leaving 9 bases between. Per the germline V gene, CDR1 is SGHNT and CDR2 is YENEEA. This clonotype appeared many times. The rearrangement links TRBV11-3 to TRBJ2-7, with D uncertain. Sequencing input: blood. The source of this sequence is a woman aged 60-75 years with Graves' ophthalmopathy. The CDR3 here is CASSLKSGYEQYF. CDR3 in DNA: TGTGCCAGCAGCTTAAAATCCGGTTACGAGCAGTACTTC.